A single TCR beta chain is shown here with its context. Only in-frame clones appear in the TCRdb table, and some are missing; sequencing was by immunoSEQ multiplex PCR. In the table there are about 820,000 clones, 80% to 95% of which are singletons. Looked up from germline, CDR1 is MDHEN and CDR2 is SYDVKM. V lost 4 bases and J 3 bases, leaving 12 bases between the germline ends. The CDR3 extends over 15 amino acids. This specimen comes from a study of shared clonotypes between healthy human individuals. Naivety among CD8 cells was defined by CD45RO negativity and positive CCR7 selection, thereby excluding terminally differentiated effector memory CD45RA+ cells.

The sequencing input was naive CD8+ T cells sorted from blood. The TCR comes from a man younger than 45 in good health. This sequence joins TRBV28 and TRBJ1-4; the D is unclear. This CDR3 reads CASSSRSGSNEKLFF. CDR3 bases: TGTGCCAGCAGTTCCCGGTCCGGCTCTAATGAAAAACTGTTTTTT.